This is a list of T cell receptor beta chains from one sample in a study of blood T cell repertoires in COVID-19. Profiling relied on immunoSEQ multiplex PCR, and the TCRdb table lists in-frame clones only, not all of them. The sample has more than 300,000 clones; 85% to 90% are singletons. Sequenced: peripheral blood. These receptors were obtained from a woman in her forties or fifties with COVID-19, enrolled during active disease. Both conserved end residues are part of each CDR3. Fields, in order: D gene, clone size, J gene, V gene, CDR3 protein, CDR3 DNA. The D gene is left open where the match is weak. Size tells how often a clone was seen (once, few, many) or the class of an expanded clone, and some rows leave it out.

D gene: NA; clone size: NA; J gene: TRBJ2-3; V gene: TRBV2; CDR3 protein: CASSGSGTPQYF; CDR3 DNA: TGTGCCAGCAGTGGTTCAGGTACGCCGCAGTATTTT
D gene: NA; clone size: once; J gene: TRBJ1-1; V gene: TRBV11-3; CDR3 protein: CASSLDHREAFF; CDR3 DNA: TGTGCCAGCAGCTTAGATCACAGGGAAGCTTTCTTT
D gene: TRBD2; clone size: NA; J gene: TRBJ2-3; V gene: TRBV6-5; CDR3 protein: CASNPRRGAKTQYF; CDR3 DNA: TGTGCCAGCAACCCCCGGCGGGGGGCGAAAACGCAGTATTTT
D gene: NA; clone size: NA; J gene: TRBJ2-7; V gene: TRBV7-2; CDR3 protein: CASSPRTRLHYEQYF; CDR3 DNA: TGTGCCAGCAGCCCTCGGACTCGTCTCCATTACGAGCAGTACTTC
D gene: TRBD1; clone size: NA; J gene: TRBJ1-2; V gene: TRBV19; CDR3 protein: CASSIRDSFDGYTF; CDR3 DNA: TGTGCCAGTAGTATCCGGGACAGCTTTGATGGCTACACCTTC
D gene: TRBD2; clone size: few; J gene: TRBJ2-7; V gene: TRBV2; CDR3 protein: CASTRTSGSNNEQYF; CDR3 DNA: TGTGCCAGCACCCGGACTAGCGGGAGTAACAACGAGCAGTACTTC
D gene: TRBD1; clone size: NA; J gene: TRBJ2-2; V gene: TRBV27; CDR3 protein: CASSFRGRGPGELFF; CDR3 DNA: TGTGCCAGCAGTTTTAGGGGGCGAGGACCCGGGGAGCTGTTTTTT
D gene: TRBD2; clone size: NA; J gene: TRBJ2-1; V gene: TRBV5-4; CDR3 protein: CASSQRAGGLNEQFF; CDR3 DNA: TGTGCCAGCAGCCAGAGAGCGGGAGGGCTGAATGAGCAGTTCTTC
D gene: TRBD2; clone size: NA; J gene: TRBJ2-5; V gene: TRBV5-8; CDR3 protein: CASSPGTSFKGETQYF; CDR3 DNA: TGTGCCAGCAGCCCCGGGACTAGCTTCAAAGGAGAGACCCAGTACTTC
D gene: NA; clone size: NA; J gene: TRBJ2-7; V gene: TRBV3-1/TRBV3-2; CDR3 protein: CASSFRLVGYEQYF; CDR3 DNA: TGTGCCAGCAGCTTCCGACTAGTCGGCTACGAGCAGTACTTC
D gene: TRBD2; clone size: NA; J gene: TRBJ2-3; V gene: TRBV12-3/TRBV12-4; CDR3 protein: CASSPGLAGRYF; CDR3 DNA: TGTGCCAGCAGCCCGGGACTAGCGGGGAGGTATTTT
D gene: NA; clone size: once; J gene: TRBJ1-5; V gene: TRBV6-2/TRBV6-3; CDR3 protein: CASSPVQGAIDQPQHF; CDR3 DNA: TGTGCCAGCAGTCCCGTACAGGGAGCGATAGATCAGCCCCAGCATTTT
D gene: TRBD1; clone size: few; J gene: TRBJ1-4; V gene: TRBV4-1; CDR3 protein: CASSAAGTGFEKLFF; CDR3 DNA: TGCGCCAGCTCCGCCGCCGGGACAGGGTTCGAAAAACTGTTTTTT
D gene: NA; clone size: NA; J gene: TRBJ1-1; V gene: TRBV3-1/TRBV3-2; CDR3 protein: CASSQGEEAFF; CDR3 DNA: TGTGCCAGCAGCCAAGGAGAAGAAGCTTTCTTT
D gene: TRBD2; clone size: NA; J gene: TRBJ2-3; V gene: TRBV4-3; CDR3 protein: CASSQLPRGADTQYF; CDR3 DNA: TGCGCCAGCAGCCAACTCCCCCGGGGGGCAGATACGCAGTATTTT
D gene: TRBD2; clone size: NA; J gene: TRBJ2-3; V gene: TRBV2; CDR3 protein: CASSLSGNFDTQYF; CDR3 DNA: TGTGCCAGCAGTCTTAGCGGGAACTTTGATACGCAGTATTTT
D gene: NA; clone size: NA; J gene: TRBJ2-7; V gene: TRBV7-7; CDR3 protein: CASSSGPGVEQYF; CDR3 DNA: TGTGCCAGCAGCTCCGGCCCAGGGGTCGAGCAGTACTTC
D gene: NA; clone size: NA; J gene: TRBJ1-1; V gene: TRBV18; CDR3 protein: CASSPGYPREAFF; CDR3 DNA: TGTGCCAGCTCACCTGGATATCCTAGGGAAGCTTTCTTT
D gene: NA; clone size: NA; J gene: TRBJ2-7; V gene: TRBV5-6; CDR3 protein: CASSQVQDPYEQYF; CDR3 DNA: TGTGCCAGCAGCCAAGTACAGGATCCCTACGAGCAGTACTTC
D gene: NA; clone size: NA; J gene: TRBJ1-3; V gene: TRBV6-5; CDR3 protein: CASSRAGNSGNTIYF; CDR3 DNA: TGTGCCAGCAGTCGAGCAGGCAACTCTGGAAACACCATATATTTT
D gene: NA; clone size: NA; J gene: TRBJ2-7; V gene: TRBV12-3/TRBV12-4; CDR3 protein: CASSGGSREQYF; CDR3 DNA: TGTGCCAGCAGTGGGGGGTCCCGCGAGCAGTACTTC
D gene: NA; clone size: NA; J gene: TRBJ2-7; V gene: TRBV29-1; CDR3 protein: CSVEVGPELAYF; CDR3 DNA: TGCAGCGTTGAAGTGGGGCCGGAATTGGCGTACTTC
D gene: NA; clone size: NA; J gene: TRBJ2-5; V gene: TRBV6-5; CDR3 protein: CATLGARTQYF; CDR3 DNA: TGTGCCACCCTAGGAGCGCGGACCCAGTACTTC
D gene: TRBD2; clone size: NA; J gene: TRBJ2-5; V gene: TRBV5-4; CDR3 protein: CASSPTSGREETQYF; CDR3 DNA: TGTGCCAGCAGCCCGACTAGCGGGAGAGAAGAGACCCAGTACTTC
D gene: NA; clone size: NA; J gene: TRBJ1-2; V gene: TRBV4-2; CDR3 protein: CASSQDFTGNYGYTF; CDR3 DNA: TGTGCCAGCAGCCAAGATTTCACAGGGAACTATGGCTACACCTTC
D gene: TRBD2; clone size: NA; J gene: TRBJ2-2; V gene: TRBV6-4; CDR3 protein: CASRTGGNTGELFF; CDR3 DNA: TGTGCCAGCAGGACGGGAGGGAACACCGGGGAGCTGTTTTTT
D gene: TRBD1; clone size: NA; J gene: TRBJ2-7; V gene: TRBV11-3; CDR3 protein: CASSQRQGGSYEQYF; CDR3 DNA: TGTGCCAGCAGCCAAAGACAGGGGGGATCCTACGAGCAGTACTTC
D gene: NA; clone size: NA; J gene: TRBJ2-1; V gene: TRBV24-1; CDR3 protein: CATSDRGETPREEQFF; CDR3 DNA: TGTGCCACCAGTGACCGCGGGGAAACCCCTCGGGAGGAGCAGTTCTTC
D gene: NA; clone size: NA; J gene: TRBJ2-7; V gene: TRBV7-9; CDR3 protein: CASSLGDISSYEQYF; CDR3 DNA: TGTGCCAGCAGCTTAGGGGACATCAGCTCCTACGAGCAGTACTTC
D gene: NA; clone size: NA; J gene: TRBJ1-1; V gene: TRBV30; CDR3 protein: CAWSLRTDTEAFF; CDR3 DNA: TGTGCCTGGAGCCTTAGGACAGACACTGAAGCTTTCTTT
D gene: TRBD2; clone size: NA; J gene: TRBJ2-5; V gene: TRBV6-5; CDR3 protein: CASQRGMGETQYF; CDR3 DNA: TGTGCCAGCCAGCGGGGGATGGGAGAGACCCAGTACTTC
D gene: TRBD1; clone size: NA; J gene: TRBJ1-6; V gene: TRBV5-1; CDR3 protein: CASSLGDRGSINSPLHF; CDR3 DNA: TGCGCCAGCAGCTTGGGGGACAGGGGTTCGATTAATTCACCCCTCCACTTT
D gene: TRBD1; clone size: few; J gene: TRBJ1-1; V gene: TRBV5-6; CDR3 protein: CASSPRTGFNTEAFF; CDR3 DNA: TGTGCCAGCAGCCCTCGGACAGGGTTCAACACTGAAGCTTTCTTT
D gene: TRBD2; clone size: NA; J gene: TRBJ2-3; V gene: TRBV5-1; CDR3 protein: CASSLLAVGGTDTQYF; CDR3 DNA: TGCGCCAGCAGCTTACTAGCGGTCGGAGGCACAGATACGCAGTATTTT
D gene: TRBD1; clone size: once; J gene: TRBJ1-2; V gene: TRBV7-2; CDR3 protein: CASSLGTGNGYTF; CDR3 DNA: TGTGCCAGCAGCTTAGGGACAGGAAATGGCTACACCTTC
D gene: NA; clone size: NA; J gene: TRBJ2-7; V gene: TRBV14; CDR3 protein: CASSPGQGLSYEQYF; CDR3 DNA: TGTGCCAGCAGCCCCGGCCAGGGACTGAGCTACGAGCAGTACTTC
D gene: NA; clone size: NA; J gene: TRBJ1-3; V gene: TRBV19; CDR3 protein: CASSITHRAGNTIYF; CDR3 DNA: TGTGCCAGTAGTATAACCCACAGGGCTGGAAACACCATATATTTT
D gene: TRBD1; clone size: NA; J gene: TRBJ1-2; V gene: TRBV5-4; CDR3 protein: CASSSPGQGTYGYTF; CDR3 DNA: TGTGCCAGCAGTTCTCCGGGACAGGGGACCTATGGCTACACCTTC
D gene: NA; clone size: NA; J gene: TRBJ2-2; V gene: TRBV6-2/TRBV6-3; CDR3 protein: CASSYPGTATGELFF; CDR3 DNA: TGTGCCAGCAGTTACCCGGGGACTGCCACCGGGGAGCTGTTTTTT
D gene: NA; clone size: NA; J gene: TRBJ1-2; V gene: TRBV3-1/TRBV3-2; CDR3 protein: CASSKRRDSSYGYTF; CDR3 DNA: TGTGCCAGCAGTAAACGACGAGATTCTAGCTATGGCTACACCTTC
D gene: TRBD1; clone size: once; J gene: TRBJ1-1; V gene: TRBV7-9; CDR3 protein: CASSPRAGGFTEAFF; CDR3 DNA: TGTGCCAGCAGCCCACGGGCAGGGGGCTTCACTGAAGCTTTCTTT